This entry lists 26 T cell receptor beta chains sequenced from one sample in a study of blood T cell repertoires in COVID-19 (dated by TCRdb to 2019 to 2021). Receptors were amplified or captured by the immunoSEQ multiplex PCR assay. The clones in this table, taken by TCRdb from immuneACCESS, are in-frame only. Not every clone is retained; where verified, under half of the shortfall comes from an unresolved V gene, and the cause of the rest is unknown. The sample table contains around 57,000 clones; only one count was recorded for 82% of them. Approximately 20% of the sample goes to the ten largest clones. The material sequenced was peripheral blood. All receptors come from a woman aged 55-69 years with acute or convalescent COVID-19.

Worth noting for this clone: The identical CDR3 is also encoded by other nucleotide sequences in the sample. DNA for the CDR3: TGTGCCAGCAGCCGGGACAGTTATAATGAGCAGTTCTTC. This codes for CASSRDSYNEQFF. The gene calls are TRBV7-9 and TRBJ2-1, with 7 positions matching TRBD1. With 5 bases clipped from V and 7 bases from J, the junction kept 5 bases outside the gene matches. This CDR3 is built from 13 residues. In germline, CDR1 is SEHNR, CDR2 FQNEAQ (reference sequence).

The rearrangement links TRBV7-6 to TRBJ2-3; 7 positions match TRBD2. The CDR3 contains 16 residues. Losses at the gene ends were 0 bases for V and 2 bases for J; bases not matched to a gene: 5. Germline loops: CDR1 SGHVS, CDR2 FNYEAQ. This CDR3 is CASSLASGVDTDTQYF. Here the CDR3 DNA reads TGTGCCAGCAGCTTAGCCAGCGGGGTGGACACAGATACGCAGTATTTT.

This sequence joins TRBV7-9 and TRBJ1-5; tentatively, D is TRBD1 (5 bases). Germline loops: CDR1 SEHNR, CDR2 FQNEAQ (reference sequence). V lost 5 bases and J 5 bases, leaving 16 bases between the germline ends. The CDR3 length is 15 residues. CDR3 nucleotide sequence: TGTGCCAGCAGCCCGCCGGAGGGGCGGGATCAGCCCCAGCATTTT. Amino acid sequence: CASSPPEGRDQPQHF. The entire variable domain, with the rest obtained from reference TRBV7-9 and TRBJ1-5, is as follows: DTGVSQNPRHKITKRGQNVTFRCDPISEHNRLYWYRQTLGQGPEFLTYFQNEAQLEKSRLLSDRFSAERPKGSFSTLEIQRTEQGDSAMYLCASSPPEGRDQPQHFGDGTRLSIL.

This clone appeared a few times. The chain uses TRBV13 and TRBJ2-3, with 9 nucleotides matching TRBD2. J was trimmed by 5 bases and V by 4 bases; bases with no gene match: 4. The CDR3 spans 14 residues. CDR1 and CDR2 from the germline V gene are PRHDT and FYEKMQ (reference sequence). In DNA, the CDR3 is TGTGCCAGCAGCTCGCGGGGGGGCCAAGATACGCAGTATTTT. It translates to CASSSRGGQDTQYF. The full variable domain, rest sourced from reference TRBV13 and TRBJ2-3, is AAGVIQSPRHLIKEKRETATLKCYPIPRHDTVYWYQQGPGQDPQFLISFYEKMQSDKGSIPDRFSAQQFSDYHSELNMSSLELGDSALYFCASSSRGGQDTQYFGPGTRLTVL.

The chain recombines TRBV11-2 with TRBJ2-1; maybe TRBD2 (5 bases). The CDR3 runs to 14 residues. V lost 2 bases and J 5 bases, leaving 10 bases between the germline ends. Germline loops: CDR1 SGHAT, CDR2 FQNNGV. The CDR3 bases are TGTGCCAGCAGCTTACGGCAGCGGAACAATGAGCAGTTCTTC. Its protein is CASSLRQRNNEQFF.

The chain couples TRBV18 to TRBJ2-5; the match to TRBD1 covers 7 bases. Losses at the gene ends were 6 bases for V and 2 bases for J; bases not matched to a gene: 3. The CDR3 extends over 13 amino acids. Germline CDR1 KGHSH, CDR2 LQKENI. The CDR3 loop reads CASSRDRQETQYF. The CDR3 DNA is TGTGCCAGCTCTAGGGACAGACAAGAGACCCAGTACTTC.

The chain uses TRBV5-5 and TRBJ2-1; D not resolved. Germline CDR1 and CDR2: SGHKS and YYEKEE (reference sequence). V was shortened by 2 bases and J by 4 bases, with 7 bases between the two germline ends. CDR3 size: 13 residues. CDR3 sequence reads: CASSFDGYNEQFF. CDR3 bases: TGTGCCAGCAGCTTTGACGGGTACAATGAGCAGTTCTTC.

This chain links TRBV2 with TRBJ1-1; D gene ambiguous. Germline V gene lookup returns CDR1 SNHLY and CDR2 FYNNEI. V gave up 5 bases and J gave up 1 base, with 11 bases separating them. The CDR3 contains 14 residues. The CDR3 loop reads CASSFEGGNTEAFF. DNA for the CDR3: TGTGCCAGCAGTTTCGAGGGAGGGAACACTGAAGCTTTCTTT.

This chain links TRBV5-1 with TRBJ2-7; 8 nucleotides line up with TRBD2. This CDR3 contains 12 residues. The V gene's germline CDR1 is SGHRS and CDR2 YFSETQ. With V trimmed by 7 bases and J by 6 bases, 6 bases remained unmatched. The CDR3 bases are TGCGCCAGCCGGGAGGGGCAAGCCGAGCAGTACTTC. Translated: CASREGQAEQYF.

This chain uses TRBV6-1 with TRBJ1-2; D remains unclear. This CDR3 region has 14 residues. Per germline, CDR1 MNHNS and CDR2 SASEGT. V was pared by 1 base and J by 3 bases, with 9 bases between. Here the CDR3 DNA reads TGTGCCAGCAGTGAAGGGGAGCAGCACTATGGCTACACCTTC. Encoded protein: CASSEGEQHYGYTF.

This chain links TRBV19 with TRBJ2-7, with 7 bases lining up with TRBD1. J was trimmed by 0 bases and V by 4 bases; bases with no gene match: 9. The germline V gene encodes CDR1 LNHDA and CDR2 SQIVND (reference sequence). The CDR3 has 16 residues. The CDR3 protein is CASSTIQGTSSYEQYF. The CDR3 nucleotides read TGTGCCAGTAGTACAATACAGGGGACGAGCTCCTACGAGCAGTACTTC.

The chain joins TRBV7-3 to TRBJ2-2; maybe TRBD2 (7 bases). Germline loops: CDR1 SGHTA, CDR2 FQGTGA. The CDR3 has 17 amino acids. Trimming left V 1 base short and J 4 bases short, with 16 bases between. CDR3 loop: CASSLSGGALSTGELFF. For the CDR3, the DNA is TGTGCCAGCAGCTTAAGTGGGGGGGCGTTGAGCACCGGGGAGCTGTTTTTT.

The CDR3 reads CASSLDRLSPLHF. CDR3 nucleotide sequence: TGTGCCAGCAGCTTAGATCGTCTATCACCCCTCCACTTT. This chain connects TRBV11-2 to TRBJ1-6; D is unresolved. This CDR3 is built from 13 residues. Germline lookup yields CDR1 SGHAT and CDR2 FQNNGV. Trimming stripped 0 bases from V and 10 bases from J, with 7 bases between.

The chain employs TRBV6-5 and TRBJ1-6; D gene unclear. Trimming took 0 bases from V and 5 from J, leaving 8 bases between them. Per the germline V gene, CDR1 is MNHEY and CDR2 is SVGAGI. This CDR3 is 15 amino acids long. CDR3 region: CASSYSSENNSPLHF. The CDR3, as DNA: TGTGCCAGCAGTTACTCATCGGAGAATAATTCACCCCTCCACTTT.

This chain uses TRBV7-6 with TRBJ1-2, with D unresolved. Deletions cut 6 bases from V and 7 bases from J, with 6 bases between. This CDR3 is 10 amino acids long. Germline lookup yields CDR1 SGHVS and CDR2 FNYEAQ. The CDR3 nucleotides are TGTGCCAGCAGTTCGGGTGGCTACACCTTC. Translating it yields CASSSGGYTF.

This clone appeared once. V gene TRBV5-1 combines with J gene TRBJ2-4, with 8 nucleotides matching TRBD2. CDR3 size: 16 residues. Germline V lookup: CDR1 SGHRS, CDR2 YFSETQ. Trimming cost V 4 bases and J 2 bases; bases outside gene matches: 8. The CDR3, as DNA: TGCGCCAGCAGCAAGGCGGGGGGCGCTTCCAAAAACATTCAGTACTTC. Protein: CASSKAGGASKNIQYF.

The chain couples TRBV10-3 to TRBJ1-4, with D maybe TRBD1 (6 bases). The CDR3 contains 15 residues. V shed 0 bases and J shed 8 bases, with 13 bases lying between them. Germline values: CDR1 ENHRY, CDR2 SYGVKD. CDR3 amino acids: CAISESGGLGEKLFF. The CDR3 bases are TGTGCCATCAGTGAGTCCGGGGGGCTCGGGGAAAAACTGTTTTTT.

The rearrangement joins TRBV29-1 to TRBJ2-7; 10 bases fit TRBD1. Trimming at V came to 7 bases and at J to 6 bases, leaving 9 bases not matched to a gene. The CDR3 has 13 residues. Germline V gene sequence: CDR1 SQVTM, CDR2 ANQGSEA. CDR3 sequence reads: CSAGGTGASEQYF. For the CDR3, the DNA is TGCAGCGCGGGGGGGACAGGGGCTAGCGAGCAGTACTTC.

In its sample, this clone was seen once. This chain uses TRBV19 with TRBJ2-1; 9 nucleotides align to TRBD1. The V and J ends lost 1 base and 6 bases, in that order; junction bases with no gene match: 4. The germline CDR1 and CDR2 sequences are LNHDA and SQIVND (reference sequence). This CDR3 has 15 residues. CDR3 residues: CASSIVGTGLNEQFF. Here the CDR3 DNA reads TGTGCCAGTAGTATAGTGGGGACAGGGCTCAATGAGCAGTTCTTC.

The CDR3 nucleotides are TGTGCCTGGAGTGTACGACGGGTTTACGAGCAGTACTTC. Its translation: CAWSVRRVYEQYF. The chain carries TRBV30 and TRBJ2-7; D is undetermined. V was shortened by 0 bases and J by 4 bases, with 10 bases between the two germline ends. This CDR3 contains 13 residues. The V gene's germline CDR1 is GTSNPN and CDR2 SVGIG (reference sequence).

CDR3 coding DNA: TGTGCCAGCAAGACAGGACGCAACTATGGCTACACCTTC. Encoded protein: CASKTGRNYGYTF. The chain has TRBV27 and TRBJ1-2; D is perhaps TRBD1 (6 bases). This CDR3 is 13 amino acids long. From germline, CDR1 is MNHEY and CDR2 SMNVEV (reference sequence). Trimming removed 7 bases from V and 2 bases from J, with 11 bases in between.

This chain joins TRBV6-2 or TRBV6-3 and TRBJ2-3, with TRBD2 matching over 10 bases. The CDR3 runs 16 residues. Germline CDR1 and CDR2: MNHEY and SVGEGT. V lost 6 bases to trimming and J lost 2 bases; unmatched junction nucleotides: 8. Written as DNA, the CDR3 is TGTGCCAGCAGCACCCGGACTAGCGGACTCACAGATACGCAGTATTTT. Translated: CASSTRTSGLTDTQYF.

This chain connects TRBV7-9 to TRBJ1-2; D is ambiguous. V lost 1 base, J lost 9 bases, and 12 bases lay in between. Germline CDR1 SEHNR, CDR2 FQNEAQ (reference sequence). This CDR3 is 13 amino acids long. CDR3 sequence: CASSLDGVESYTF. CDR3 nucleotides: TGTGCCAGCAGCTTAGACGGTGTAGAAAGCTACACCTTC. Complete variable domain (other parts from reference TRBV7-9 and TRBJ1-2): DTGVSQNPRHKITKRGQNVTFRCDPISEHNRLYWYRQTLGQGPEFLTYFQNEAQLEKSRLLSDRFSAERPKGSFSTLEIQRTEQGDSAMYLCASSLDGVESYTFGSGTRLTVV.

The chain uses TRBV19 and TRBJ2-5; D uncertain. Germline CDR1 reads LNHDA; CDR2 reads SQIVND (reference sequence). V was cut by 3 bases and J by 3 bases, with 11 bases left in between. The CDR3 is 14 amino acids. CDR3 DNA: TGTGCCAGTAGTATTCAGCGCCGTGAAGAGACCCAGTACTTC. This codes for CASSIQRREETQYF.

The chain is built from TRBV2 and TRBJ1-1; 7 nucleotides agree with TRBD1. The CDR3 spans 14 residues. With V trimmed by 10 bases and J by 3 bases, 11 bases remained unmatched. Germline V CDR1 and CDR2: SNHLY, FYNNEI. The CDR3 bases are TGTGCCACCCTCCCGGGACAGCATCACACTGAAGCTTTCTTT. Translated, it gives CATLPGQHHTEAFF. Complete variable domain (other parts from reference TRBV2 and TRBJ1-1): EPEVTQTPSHQVTQMGQEVILRCVPISNHLYFYWYRQILGQKVEFLVSFYNNEISEKSEIFDDQFSVERPDGSNFTLKIRSTKLEDSAMYFCATLPGQHHTEAFFGQGTRLTVV.

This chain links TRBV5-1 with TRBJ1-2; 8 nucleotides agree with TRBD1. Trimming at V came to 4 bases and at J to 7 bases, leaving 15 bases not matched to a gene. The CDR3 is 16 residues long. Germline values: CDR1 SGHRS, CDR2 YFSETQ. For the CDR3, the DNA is TGCGCCAGCAGCCCGACCGGACAGGGAGGTATCACTGGCTACACCTTC. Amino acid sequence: CASSPTGQGGITGYTF.